One sample yielded the 22 T cell receptor beta chains listed below, sequenced in a study of blood T cell repertoires in COVID-19. The method was immunoSEQ multiplex PCR; TCRdb's version includes in-frame clones alone and lacks a portion of them. The profile shows 370,000 or so clones, roughly 86% of them singletons. Sequenced material: PBMCs or T cells enriched from blood (not recorded which). The source is a man aged 30 to 45 who had recovered from COVID-19.

This clone was observed a single time. The chain joins TRBV7-9 to TRBJ1-1; D gene unclear. Trimming took off 1 base at V and 3 bases at J, with 9 bases between the two ends. The V gene's germline CDR1 is SEHNR and CDR2 FQNEAQ (reference sequence). This CDR3 region has 14 residues. The CDR3 nucleotides are TGTGCCAGCAGCTTAGAAGGAGTTTACACTGAAGCTTTCTTT. The encoded protein is CASSLEGVYTEAFF.

The rearrangement links TRBV3-1 (or the pseudogene TRBV3-2) to TRBJ2-6; 8 positions agree with TRBD1. The V gene's germline CDR1 is LGHDT and CDR2 YNNKEL (reference sequence). V gave up 4 bases and J gave up 1 base; unmatched junction bases: 9. The CDR3 runs 18 residues. The CDR3 here is CASSRRPQGASGANVLTF. The CDR3 nucleotides read TGTGCCAGCAGCCGACGTCCGCAGGGGGCTTCTGGGGCCAACGTCCTGACTTTC.

The CDR3 reads CASSQIQGSETQYF. DNA for the CDR3: TGCGCCAGCAGCCAGATACAGGGTTCGGAGACCCAGTACTTC. The chain employs TRBV5-1 and TRBJ2-5; TRBD1 might be the D (6 bases). The V end lost 4 bases, the J end lost 5 bases, and 15 bases lay between the germline ends. The CDR3 consists of 14 residues. CDR1 and CDR2 from the germline V gene are SGHRS and YFSETQ. The full variable domain, rest sourced from reference TRBV5-1 and TRBJ2-5, is KAGVTQTPRYLIKTRGQQVTLSCSPISGHRSVSWYQQTPGQGLQFLFEYFSETQRNKGNFPGRFSGRQFSNSRSEMNVSTLELGDSALYLCASSQIQGSETQYFGPGTRLLVL.

The CDR3, as DNA: TGTGCCAGCAGCCAAGGGAGTTCTAATCAGCCCCAGCATTTT. Translating gives CASSQGSSNQPQHF. The rearrangement links TRBV9 to TRBJ1-5; no reliable D call. Germline CDR1 SGDLS, CDR2 YYNGEE. Between the trimmed V and J ends, which lost 4 bases and 4 bases, there was a span of 12 bases. This CDR3 has 14 residues.

Comments on this clone: The junction departs from the called germline gene at one end, perhaps through a read error. V usage is TRBV4-1 and J usage is TRBJ1-2; no reliable D call. The CDR3 is made up of 14 amino acids. Germline V gene lookup returns CDR1 MGHRA and CDR2 YSYEKL. CDR3 bases: TGCGCCAGCAGCCAAGATCTCCCTCCGTTAATCTCCGCGTTC. Protein product: CASSQDLPPLISAF.

This clone showed up just once. This chain uses TRBV9 with TRBJ2-1; D perhaps matches TRBD2 (8 bases). The V gene's germline CDR1 is SGDLS and CDR2 YYNGEE. The CDR3 covers 16 residues. Trimming stripped 0 bases from V and 4 bases from J, with 14 bases between. CDR3 in DNA: TGTGCCAGCAGCGTAGGGGCGGGGGGACAGTACAATGAGCAGTTCTTC. Its translation is CASSVGAGGQYNEQFF.

V and J are TRBV14 and TRBJ1-2; tentatively, D is TRBD1 (6 bases). This CDR3 contains 14 residues. The germline CDR1 and CDR2 sequences are SGHDN and FVKESK. Between the trimmed V and J ends, which lost 2 bases and 4 bases, there was a span of 11 bases. The CDR3, as DNA: TGTGCCAGCAGCCAACTCGGACAGCTCTATGGCTACACCTTC. Its protein product is CASSQLGQLYGYTF. Full variable domain (remainder filled in from reference TRBV14 and TRBJ1-2): EAGVTQFPSHSVIEKGQTVTLRCDPISGHDNLYWYRRVMGKEIKFLLHFVKESKQDESGMPNNRFLAERTGGTYSTLKVQPAELEDSGVYFCASSQLGQLYGYTFGSGTRLTVV.

This rearrangement joins TRBV6-5 to TRBJ2-7; tentative D call: TRBD2 (5 bases). The CDR3 has 15 residues. V dropped 2 bases and J dropped 0 bases, with 11 bases sitting between them. CDR1 and CDR2 from the germline V gene are MNHEY and SVGAGI. CDR3 coding DNA: TGTGCCAGCAGTTACATGAGGGTACACTCCTACGAGCAGTACTTC. As protein: CASSYMRVHSYEQYF.

CDR3 nucleotide sequence: TGTGCCAGCAGCGTTAGCGGGGGGAGTGGGGATGAGCAGTTCTTC. Translation: CASSVSGGSGDEQFF. The chain couples TRBV9 to TRBJ2-1; 10 positions agree with TRBD2. The ends lost 2 bases at V and 8 bases at J; junction bases unmatched: 7. The length of the CDR3 is 15 residues. Germline V gene sequence: CDR1 SGDLS, CDR2 YYNGEE.

This chain connects TRBV25-1 to TRBJ1-4; D not resolved. The CDR3 is made up of 15 amino acids. With 5 bases removed from V and 4 bases from J, the gap between germline ends came to 14 bases. The germline gives CDR1 MGHDK, CDR2 SYGVNS. The CDR3 nucleotides are TGTGCCAGCAGTAATAGTCGAGAGTATAATGAAAAACTGTTTTTT. Protein sequence: CASSNSREYNEKLFF. Complete variable domain (other parts from reference TRBV25-1 and TRBJ1-4): EADIYQTPRYLVIGTGKKITLECSQTMGHDKMYWYQQDPGMELHLIHYSYGVNSTEKGDLSSESTVSRIRTEHFPLTLESARPSHTSQYLCASSNSREYNEKLFFGSGTQLSVL.

J is TRBJ2-5 and V is TRBV7-6; no clear D. Between the trimmed V and J ends, which lost 4 bases and 2 bases, there was a span of 14 bases. The CDR3 sequence is 15 residues long. Per germline, CDR1 SGHVS and CDR2 FNYEAQ. DNA for the CDR3: TGTGCCAGCAGCTCCAACCGGGTTTTACAAGAGACCCAGTACTTC. Protein: CASSSNRVLQETQYF.

This chain uses TRBV3-1 (or the pseudogene TRBV3-2) with TRBJ2-1; D is perhaps TRBD1 (5 bases). The V gene lost 2 bases and the J gene lost 0 bases, with 8 bases spanning the gap. Per germline, CDR1 LGHDT and CDR2 YNNKEL (reference sequence). The CDR3 has 15 amino acids. The CDR3 nucleotides read TGTGCCAGCAGCCAAAGGGGTAGCTCCTACAATGAGCAGTTCTTC. This gives the protein CASSQRGSSYNEQFF.

The CDR3 DNA reads as TGTGCCAGCAGCTTATCTTTTCAGGGGACCCTCTATGGCTACACCTTC. Residues: CASSLSFQGTLYGYTF. V usage is TRBV5-6 and J usage is TRBJ1-2; the D gene is possibly TRBD1 (6 bases). This CDR3 has 16 amino acids. Trimming removed 2 bases from V and 4 bases from J, with 18 bases in between. Germline CDR1 reads SGHDT; CDR2 reads YYEEEE. Drawing the rest from reference TRBV5-6 and TRBJ1-2, the complete variable domain is DAGVTQSPTHLIKTRGQQVTLRCSPKSGHDTVSWYQQALGQGPQFIFQYYEEEERQRGNFPDRFSGHQFPNYSSELNVNALLLGDSALYLCASSLSFQGTLYGYTFGSGTRLTVV.

The chain combines TRBV4-1 with TRBJ1-5; D might be TRBD1 (6 bases). V shed 5 bases and J shed 1 base, with 15 bases lying between them. CDR1 MGHRA and CDR2 YSYEKL come from the germline V gene. The CDR3 extends over 16 amino acids. This chain's CDR3 is CASSAWAGVSNQPQHF. The CDR3 DNA sequence: TGCGCCAGCAGCGCCTGGGCAGGGGTAAGCAATCAGCCCCAGCATTTT.

The chain carries TRBV18 and TRBJ2-3; 9 positions match TRBD2. The CDR3 is 17 amino acids. Looked up from germline, CDR1 is KGHSH and CDR2 is LQKENI. V gave up 0 bases and J gave up 4 bases; unmatched junction bases: 8. CDR3 sequence (DNA): TGTGCCAGCTCACCACCAGGCGCTAGCGGGGAGCCAGATACGCAGTATTTT. Protein: CASSPPGASGEPDTQYF. Complete variable domain (other parts from reference TRBV18 and TRBJ2-3): NAGVMQNPRHLVRRRGQEARLRCSPMKGHSHVYWYRQLPEEGLKFMVYLQKENIIDESGMPKERFSAEFPKEGPSILRIQQVVRGDSAAYFCASSPPGASGEPDTQYFGPGTRLTVL.

V and J are TRBV10-3 and TRBJ1-4; possible D gene TRBD1, 6 bases. Between the trimmed V and J ends, which lost 10 bases and 2 bases, there was a span of 8 bases. Germline CDR1 and CDR2: ENHRY and SYGVKD. The CDR3 sequence is 12 residues long. The DNA for the CDR3 is TGTGCCACTCAGGGGACTAATGAAAAACTGTTTTTT. The encoded protein is CATQGTNEKLFF.

V is TRBV5-1 and J is TRBJ1-3; D unclear. Trimming removed 3 bases at V and 4 bases at J, with 14 bases between. Germline CDR1 and CDR2: SGHRS and YFSETQ. This CDR3 comprises 15 residues. As DNA, the CDR3 is TGCGCCAGCAGCTCCCCAGGAACGGGGGGAAACACCATATATTTT. As protein: CASSSPGTGGNTIYF. Based on the CDR3 plus reference TRBV5-1 and TRBJ1-3, the full variable domain is KAGVTQTPRYLIKTRGQQVTLSCSPISGHRSVSWYQQTPGQGLQFLFEYFSETQRNKGNFPGRFSGRQFSNSRSEMNVSTLELGDSALYLCASSSPGTGGNTIYFGEGSWLTVV.

The chain is built from TRBV21-1 and TRBJ2-4; the listed D gene, TRBD2, was not tested against the DNA. TRBV21-1 is marked as a pseudogene. CDR3 length: 19 residues. As DNA, the CDR3 is TGTGCCAGCAGCCTCGGAGGAGGGCCTTGTTACCTAGCCAAAAACATTCAGTACTTC. Its translation: CASSLGGGPCYLAKNIQYF.

This clone has just a few counts. Additional DNA sequences in this sample encode the identical CDR3. The chain uses TRBV10-1 and TRBJ2-7; a weak D match, TRBD1 (6 bases). The CDR3 has 13 residues. Germline V CDR1 and CDR2: WNHNN, SYGVQD (reference sequence). V gave up 2 bases and J gave up 1 base, with 6 bases separating them. CDR3 in amino acids: CASSEGQSYEQYF. The CDR3 DNA reads as TGCGCCAGCAGTGAGGGACAGTCCTACGAGCAGTACTTC.

This clone has more than one count but fewer than ten. V usage is TRBV18 and J usage is TRBJ1-3; D perhaps matches TRBD1 (5 bases). From germline, CDR1 is KGHSH and CDR2 LQKENI. The CDR3 runs 15 residues. Trimming left V 2 bases short and J 3 bases short, with 11 bases between. The CDR3 nucleotides read TGTGCCAGCTCACCAACCGGGGGTTATGGAAACACCATATATTTT. It is translated as CASSPTGGYGNTIYF.

This rearrangement joins TRBV4-2 to TRBJ2-7; TRBD2 is a possible D gene (5 bases). Trimming shortened V by 0 bases and J by 5 bases, and 11 bases separated the two germline ends. CDR1 LGHNA and CDR2 YNFKEQ come from the germline V gene. The CDR3 is 14 amino acids. The CDR3 DNA reads as TGTGCCAGCAGCCAAGACACGGGAAGCGACGAGCAGTACTTC. Translated, it gives CASSQDTGSDEQYF.

The J gene is TRBJ2-1, the V gene TRBV5-1; D is unresolved. The CDR3 is 11 residues long. Germline CDR1 SGHRS, CDR2 YFSETQ. V was cut by 2 bases and J by 7 bases, with 4 bases left in between. CDR3 residues: CASSLLNEQFF. Written as DNA, the CDR3 is TGCGCCAGCAGCTTATTAAATGAGCAGTTCTTC.